The 25 T cell receptor beta chains below were found in one sample sequenced in a study of T cells in localized non-small cell lung cancer. The method was immunoSEQ multiplex PCR; TCRdb's version includes in-frame clones alone and lacks a portion of them. The sample carries tens of thousands of clones, 80% to 95% recorded once. Sequenced material: peripheral blood mononuclear cells, taken before any cancer treatment. These receptors originate from a woman aged 40-69 years with stage III lung adenocarcinoma.

This clone was counted a single time. The rearrangement uses TRBV5-4 and TRBJ1-1; D not certain. The germline V gene encodes CDR1 SGHNT and CDR2 YYREEE (reference sequence). The CDR3 is made up of 13 amino acids. Deletions cut 3 bases from V and 4 bases from J, with 10 bases between. The CDR3 DNA sequence: TGTGCCAGCAGCTGGAGGGTGGGCACTGAAGCTTTCTTT. Protein product: CASSWRVGTEAFF. Complete variable domain (other parts from reference TRBV5-4 and TRBJ1-1): ETGVTQSPTHLIKTRGQQVTLRCSSQSGHNTVSWYQQALGQGPQFIFQYYREEENGRGNFPPRFSGLQFPNYSSELNVNALELDDSALYLCASSWRVGTEAFFGQGTRLTVV.

The chain couples TRBV5-1 to TRBJ1-1; 8 bases fit TRBD1. Losses at the gene ends were 4 bases for V and 5 bases for J; bases not matched to a gene: 4. The CDR3 loop spans 13 amino acids. CDR1 is SGHRS, CDR2 YFSETQ, per germline. CDR3 DNA: TGCGCCAGCAGCCCGGGACAGGTGACTGAAGCTTTCTTT. Translated, it gives CASSPGQVTEAFF.

The V gene is TRBV5-1, the J gene TRBJ2-1, with TRBD1 matching 8 bases. This CDR3 is built from 15 residues. V was pared by 5 bases and J by 2 bases, with 6 bases of the junction left unmatched. CDR1 and CDR2 (germline): SGHRS, YFSETQ. In DNA form, the CDR3 reads TGCGCCAGCAGGGCCGGGACAGGCCCCTACAATGAGCAGTTCTTC. This codes for CASRAGTGPYNEQFF.

The chain links TRBV10-1 to TRBJ2-3; 8 bases are a match to TRBD2. This CDR3 has 16 residues. CDR1 and CDR2 from the germline V gene are WNHNN and SYGVQD (reference sequence). V was clipped by 1 base and J by 4 bases; unmatched bases: 7. CDR3 sequence (DNA): TGCGCCAGCAGTGAGTGGAGCGGGGGTAGGGCAGATACGCAGTATTTT. As protein: CASSEWSGGRADTQYF.

V and J are TRBV2 and TRBJ2-7; D is ambiguous. The ends were cut back, 2 bases at V and 5 bases at J, with 7 bases in the middle. CDR1 SNHLY and CDR2 FYNNEI come from the germline V gene. This CDR3 region has 12 residues. CDR3 bases: TGTGCCAGCAGTGAAACCCAGAACGAGCAGTACTTC. This translates into CASSETQNEQYF.

A single count supports this clone. J is TRBJ2-2 and V is TRBV18; D assignment may be TRBD1 or TRBD2 (5 bases each). Germline V gene sequence: CDR1 KGHSH, CDR2 LQKENI. V lost 0 bases, J lost 1 base, and 12 bases lay in between. The CDR3 extends over 17 amino acids. CDR3 DNA: TGTGCCAGCTCACCACCCGGGACGGACATGAACACCGGGGAGCTGTTTTTT. Its translation: CASSPPGTDMNTGELFF.

V is TRBV2 and J is TRBJ1-1, with a tentative D call TRBD1 (5 bases). Germline V lookup: CDR1 SNHLY, CDR2 FYNNEI. V gave up 7 bases and J gave up 5 bases, with 17 bases separating them. The CDR3 length is 14 residues. CDR3: CASKTSQGGTEAFF. The CDR3 nucleotides are TGTGCCAGCAAAACCAGCCAGGGAGGAACTGAAGCTTTCTTT.

The chain carries TRBV5-1 and TRBJ2-1; no reliable D call. CDR3 length: 13 amino acids. V was trimmed by 1 base and J by 5 bases, leaving 7 bases between them. Per germline, CDR1 SGHRS and CDR2 YFSETQ. The CDR3 is CASSLNTNNEQFF. CDR3 sequence (DNA): TGCGCCAGCAGCTTGAATACTAACAATGAGCAGTTCTTC.

The chain couples TRBV14 to TRBJ2-3; no definite D call. Per the germline V gene, CDR1 is SGHDN and CDR2 is FVKESK. V was shortened by 5 bases and J by 5 bases, with 11 bases between the two germline ends. This CDR3 has 13 amino acids. CDR3 region: CASSALRRDTQYF. Here the CDR3 DNA reads TGTGCCAGCAGCGCCCTTAGGCGAGATACGCAGTATTTT.

This clone showed up just once. The V call is TRBV5-4, the J call TRBJ2-3, with TRBD2 matching over 7 bases. The V gene's germline CDR1 is SGHNT and CDR2 YYREEE (reference sequence). This CDR3 is built from 15 residues. Losses at the gene ends were 8 bases for V and 0 bases for J; bases not matched to a gene: 9. CDR3 region: CASGLAASSTDTQYF. The CDR3 DNA reads TGTGCCAGTGGGCTAGCGGCTTCTAGCACAGATACGCAGTATTTT.

The rearrangement joins TRBV18 to TRBJ1-1, with a possible D match to TRBD1 (6 bases). V was pared by 1 base and J by 5 bases, with 14 bases between. This CDR3 comprises 15 residues. The germline gives CDR1 KGHSH, CDR2 LQKENI. The CDR3 bases are TGTGCCAGCTCACCACTCGAAGGGGGGAGGACTGAAGCTTTCTTT. Protein: CASSPLEGGRTEAFF.

This chain links TRBV19 with TRBJ2-7, with 10 bases identical to TRBD2. The CDR3 covers 15 residues. From germline, CDR1 is LNHDA and CDR2 SQIVND (reference sequence). J lost 3 bases, V lost 6 bases, and 8 bases had no gene match. CDR3 DNA sequence: TGTGCCAGTAGCCAACTAGCGGGACCCTACTACGAGCAGTACTTC. It codes for CASSQLAGPYYEQYF.

The rearrangement joins TRBV2 to TRBJ2-3; D tentatively fits TRBD1 or TRBD2 (5 bases each). The length of the CDR3 is 15 residues. The V gene's germline CDR1 is SNHLY and CDR2 FYNNEI. Trimming pared 8 bases from V and 5 bases from J, leaving 20 bases between. The CDR3 nucleotides read TGTGCCAGCGGCCAGGACAAGACGAGGGGAGATACGCAGTATTTT. The encoded protein is CASGQDKTRGDTQYF.

V is TRBV28 and J is TRBJ2-7; D ambiguous. Trimming took 1 base from V and 6 from J, leaving 13 bases between them. This CDR3 is built from 14 residues. CDR1 is MDHEN, CDR2 SYDVKM, per germline. The CDR3, as DNA: TGTGCCAGCAGTTTATTACCTCGATCGGCCGAGCAGTACTTC. Translation: CASSLLPRSAEQYF.

V usage is TRBV9 and J usage is TRBJ2-5; D tentatively reads TRBD1 or TRBD2 (5 bases each). This CDR3 is 15 amino acids long. The ends were cut back, 6 bases at V and 4 bases at J, with 19 bases in the middle. The germline V gene has CDR1 SGDLS and CDR2 YYNGEE. As DNA, the CDR3 is TGTGCCAGCACCTTAAGCGGACAAATCCCAGAGACCCAGTACTTC. Translation: CASTLSGQIPETQYF. Full variable domain (rest looked up from reference TRBV9 and TRBJ2-5): DSGVTQTPKHLITATGQRVTLRCSPRSGDLSVYWYQQSLDQGLQFLIQYYNGEERAKGNILERFSAQQFPDLHSELNLSSLELGDSALYFCASTLSGQIPETQYFGPGTRLLVL.

The chain has TRBV7-2 and TRBJ1-6; D not resolved. The CDR3 loop spans 13 amino acids. The germline V and J ends were trimmed by 2 bases and 10 bases, with 9 bases remaining between them. Per the germline V gene, CDR1 is SGHTA and CDR2 is FQGNSA. The CDR3 DNA is TGTGCCAGCAGCTTAACTGTCAGATCACCCCTCCACTTT. As protein: CASSLTVRSPLHF.

This clone appeared a single time. The chain couples TRBV5-6 to TRBJ1-4; no reliable D call. Germline-derived CDR1 and CDR2 are SGHDT and YYEEEE. V shed 0 bases and J shed 7 bases, with 7 bases lying between them. The CDR3 length is 13 residues. The CDR3 loop is CASSLGGGEKLFF. As DNA, the CDR3 is TGTGCCAGCAGCTTGGGAGGAGGTGAAAAACTGTTTTTT.

This clone came up once. The rearrangement uses TRBV7-2 and TRBJ1-5; D is undetermined. The germline V gene has CDR1 SGHTA and CDR2 FQGNSA. The CDR3 covers 13 residues. The V and J ends lost 5 bases and 4 bases respectively, with 9 bases between them. CDR3 nucleotides: TGTGCCAGCAGCCCATTCAATAATCAGCCCCAGCATTTT. This codes for CASSPFNNQPQHF. Based on the CDR3 plus reference TRBV7-2 and TRBJ1-5, the full variable domain is GAGVSQSPSNKVTEKGKDVELRCDPISGHTALYWYRQSLGQGLEFLIYFQGNSAPDKSGLPSDRFSAERTGGSVSTLTIQRTQQEDSAVYLCASSPFNNQPQHFGDGTRLSIL.

This clone was seen only once. This chain links TRBV19 with TRBJ1-1; a possible D gene is TRBD1 (5 bases). This CDR3 region has 14 residues. V lost 8 bases to trimming and J lost 0 bases, with 13 bases between them. Germline V gene data show CDR1 as LNHDA and CDR2 as SQIVND (reference sequence). The CDR3 protein is CASVMGRVNTEAFF. The CDR3 nucleotides are TGTGCCAGTGTCATGGGCAGGGTGAACACTGAAGCTTTCTTT.

This clone was seen just once. This sequence joins TRBV30 and TRBJ2-3; a weak D match, TRBD1 (5 bases). The CDR3 covers 15 residues. Germline CDR1 GTSNPN, CDR2 SVGIG (reference sequence). The V and J ends lost 4 bases and 0 bases respectively, with 14 bases between them. For the CDR3, the DNA is TGTGCCTGGATCCCGACAGCTACTAGCACAGATACGCAGTATTTT. It specifies CAWIPTATSTDTQYF.

The chain employs TRBV29-1 and TRBJ2-1; 7 positions agree with TRBD1. V was clipped by 0 bases and J by 9 bases; unmatched bases: 14. The CDR3 length is 16 residues. CDR1 is SQVTM, CDR2 ANQGSEA, per germline. The CDR3 nucleotides read TGCAGCGTTGAAGATGTGCCCACAGGGGTCAGCGGTGAGCAGTTCTTC. Translating it yields CSVEDVPTGVSGEQFF.

The chain employs TRBV30 and TRBJ1-1; 7 bases fit TRBD1. Germline CDR1 is GTSNPN and CDR2 is SVGIG (reference sequence). Trimming removed 2 bases from V and 10 bases from J; junction bases left unmatched: 7. This CDR3 is built from 12 residues. CDR3: CAWSFTGVAAFF. The DNA of the CDR3 is TGTGCCTGGAGTTTTACAGGGGTAGCAGCTTTCTTT.

This chain joins TRBV6-6 and TRBJ1-5, with D perhaps matching TRBD1 (6 bases). CDR3 length equals 15 residues. V lost 6 bases and J 0 bases, leaving 12 bases between the germline ends. Germline V gene sequence: CDR1 MNHNY, CDR2 SVGAGI (reference sequence). The CDR3 is CASSTDRNSNQPQHF. CDR3 DNA: TGTGCCAGCAGCACGGACAGAAATAGCAATCAGCCCCAGCATTTT.

This chain joins TRBV18 and TRBJ1-5; TRBD1 aligns across 7 bases. Trimming took 4 bases from V and 5 from J; bases not matched to a gene: 5. This CDR3 contains 14 residues. Germline CDR1 reads KGHSH; CDR2 reads LQKENI. The CDR3: CASSLGTDYQPQHF. CDR3 in DNA: TGTGCCAGCTCACTAGGGACAGACTATCAGCCCCAGCATTTT.

This rearrangement joins TRBV19 to TRBJ2-3; D possibly matches TRBD1 or TRBD2 (5 bases each). CDR3 length equals 16 residues. Trimming left V 5 bases short and J 5 bases short, with 20 bases between. Germline V gene lookup returns CDR1 LNHDA and CDR2 SQIVND (reference sequence). The CDR3 region has the DNA TGTGCCAGTAGTCCAGGGAGAGATTATAGTGGAGATACGCAGTATTTT. Protein: CASSPGRDYSGDTQYF.